The text below deals with one T cell receptor (beta chain). This sample is part of a study of T cells in Graves' hyperthyroidism and ophthalmopathy. This CDR3 contains 14 residues. Deletions cut 5 bases from V and 0 bases from J, with 11 bases between. Germline CDR1 MNHEY, CDR2 SVGEGT. Inclusion characteristics of ophthalmopathy patients comprised a Clinical Activity Score of at least 3, a NOSPECS grade of at least 4, and duration under 3 months. Template material for amplifying TCR beta CDR3 regions consisted of RNA transcripts. Researchers ran a first-round RT-PCR on the TCR CDR3 using the HTBI primer set. TCRdb itself ran the multiplex PCR reads through MiXCR, one entry per CDR3 protein. Of about 600,000 distinct CDR3 sequences listed, roughly 15% were seen once; the top ten hold around 3.5%.

The chain uses TRBV6-2 or TRBV6-3 and TRBJ2-7, with D uncertain. Sequenced: blood. The receptor comes from a woman between 40 and 55 years old with Graves' ophthalmopathy. This CDR3 is CASSQPVSSYEQYF. CDR3 nucleotide sequence: TGTGCCAGCAGTCAGCCAGTGAGCTCCTACGAGCAGTACTTC.